The 20 T cell receptor beta chains presented below share a single source sample, sequenced in a study of vaccination effects on CD4 cells after COVID-19. Data came from immunoSEQ multiplex PCR; TCRdb stores just in-frame clones and leaves some out. The sample consists of 45,000 to 50,000 clones, 76% of them appearing once. These TCRs are of unknown antigen specificity. CD4+ T cell isolation took place after 10 days of culture. Sequenced material: CD4+ T cells from PBMCs cultured without peptide, taken before COVID-19 vaccination. The receptors were sampled from a human donor who had a prior SARS-CoV-2 infection.

The V call is TRBV11-1, the J call TRBJ2-5; D is ambiguous. From germline, CDR1 is SGHAT and CDR2 FQDESV (reference sequence). V was trimmed by 0 bases and J by 3 bases, leaving 14 bases between them. The CDR3 spans 16 residues. DNA of the CDR3: TGTGCCAGCAGCTTAGCGCCGGTGCTGGCGAAAGAGACCCAGTACTTC. This encodes CASSLAPVLAKETQYF.

The chain has TRBV10-3 and TRBJ1-5, with no clear D. Between the trimmed V and J ends, which lost 0 bases and 7 bases, there was a span of 10 bases. Germline loops: CDR1 ENHRY, CDR2 SYGVKD. The CDR3 is made up of 14 amino acids. In DNA form, the CDR3 reads TGTGCCATCAGTGAGTCTTCGGGGAGCCAGCCCCAGCATTTT. Protein product: CAISESSGSQPQHF.

V usage is TRBV4-3 and J usage is TRBJ2-1; D remains ambiguous. Per the germline V gene, CDR1 is LGHNA and CDR2 is YSLEER. Trimming removed 0 bases at V and 9 bases at J, with 9 bases between. The CDR3 extends over 13 amino acids. The CDR3 sequence is CASSQESPGEQFF. The CDR3 nucleotides read TGCGCCAGCAGCCAAGAGTCCCCCGGTGAGCAGTTCTTC.

V gene TRBV9 combines with J gene TRBJ2-3; TRBD1 is a possible D gene (6 bases). With 4 bases removed from V and 3 bases from J, the gap between germline ends came to 15 bases. This CDR3 contains 15 residues. Germline V gene sequence: CDR1 SGDLS, CDR2 YYNGEE. In DNA form, the CDR3 reads TGTGCCAGCAGCCCCACCTCAGGACAGACAGATACGCAGTATTTT. Its translation: CASSPTSGQTDTQYF.

The rearrangement links TRBV7-2 to TRBJ1-2, with D perhaps TRBD1 (6 bases). In germline, CDR1 is SGHTA, CDR2 FQGNSA. Deletions cut 3 bases from V and 0 bases from J, with 11 bases between. This CDR3 is 15 amino acids long. CDR3 loop: CASSLNRGANYGYTF. CDR3 nucleotides: TGTGCCAGCAGCTTGAATAGGGGGGCTAACTATGGCTACACCTTC.

This chain joins TRBV7-2 and TRBJ1-2; TRBD1 matches 8 bases. CDR3 length equals 15 residues. The germline V gene encodes CDR1 SGHTA and CDR2 FQGNSA. The trim removed 1 base at V and 5 bases at J, leaving 6 bases unmatched. The CDR3 here is CASSLGPTGGYGYTF. The CDR3 DNA is TGTGCCAGCAGCTTAGGTCCCACAGGGGGGTATGGCTACACCTTC.

The chain combines TRBV4-1 with TRBJ2-6; TRBD2 is a possible D gene (6 bases). There are 18 residues in the CDR3. The ends were cut back, 1 base at V and 4 bases at J, with 17 bases in the middle. Germline V CDR1 and CDR2: MGHRA, YSYEKL. Here the CDR3 reads CASSQVRPLAGGANVLTF. CDR3 nucleotide sequence: TGCGCCAGCAGCCAAGTGAGGCCTTTGGCGGGGGGGGCCAACGTCCTGACTTTC.

The rearrangement uses TRBV5-1 and TRBJ2-5; possible D gene TRBD1, 6 bases. The CDR3 is made up of 15 amino acids. Germline V gene sequence: CDR1 SGHRS, CDR2 YFSETQ. V dropped 4 bases and J dropped 3 bases, with 16 bases sitting between them. In nucleotides, the CDR3 is TGCGCCAGCAGCGGGATACAGGGCCGGGAAGAGACCCAGTACTTC. Amino acids: CASSGIQGREETQYF.

This clone was observed a few times. This sequence joins TRBV4-2 and TRBJ2-2; TRBD2 matches at 14 bases. V was pared by 5 bases and J by 4 bases, with 9 bases of the junction left unmatched. The CDR3 sequence is 18 residues long. In germline, CDR1 is LGHNA, CDR2 YNFKEQ. The CDR3 protein is CASSSVGLAGGLTGELFF. The CDR3 coding sequence is TGTGCCAGCAGCAGCGTCGGACTAGCGGGAGGTCTCACCGGGGAGCTGTTTTTT.

This clone was detected only a few times. CDR3 region: CASSHAGGFETQYF. In DNA, the CDR3 is TGTGCCAGCAGCCACGCTGGGGGGTTTGAGACCCAGTACTTC. This sequence joins TRBV4-2 and TRBJ2-5, with D perhaps TRBD2 (6 bases). This CDR3 contains 14 residues. CDR1 is LGHNA and CDR2 is YNFKEQ in the germline V gene. Trimming removed 3 bases at V and 5 bases at J, with 13 bases between.

This chain uses TRBV9 with TRBJ2-1; 7 bases align to TRBD2. The CDR3 totals 13 residues. After removal of 3 bases from V and 8 bases from J, the junction contained 5 bases not matched to a gene. Germline-derived CDR1 and CDR2 are SGDLS and YYNGEE. CDR3 sequence (DNA): TGTGCCAGCAGCGAGCGGGGAGACGATGAGCAGTTCTTC. Translated, it gives CASSERGDDEQFF.

The V and J genes are TRBV2 and TRBJ2-3; 7 bases line up with TRBD1. The length of the CDR3 is 14 residues. The V and J ends lost 4 bases and 2 bases, in that order; junction bases with no gene match: 3. Germline loops: CDR1 SNHLY, CDR2 FYNNEI. CDR3 residues: CASSGQGFTDTQYF. In DNA, the CDR3 is TGTGCCAGCAGTGGACAGGGCTTCACAGATACGCAGTATTTT.

The V gene is TRBV5-1, the J gene TRBJ1-1; 8 bases are a match to TRBD1. CDR1 is SGHRS and CDR2 is YFSETQ in the germline V gene. This CDR3 has 15 amino acids. V gave up 3 bases and J gave up 2 bases; unmatched junction bases: 6. CDR3 DNA sequence: TGCGCCAGCAGCTCCGTACAGGGGGTCAACACTGAAGCTTTCTTT. Encoded protein: CASSSVQGVNTEAFF.

Comments on this clone: The junction departs from the called germline gene at one end, perhaps through a read error. This chain joins TRBV28 and TRBJ1-1; D is uncertain. CDR1 MDHEN and CDR2 SYDVKM come from the germline V gene. The length of the CDR3 is 15 residues. Here the CDR3 reads CASSSLRGLKTEAFF. The CDR3 nucleotides read TGTGCCAGCAGTTCTTTACGGGGTTTGAAGACTGAAGCTTTCTTT.

Notes on this clone: Germline and junction disagree at one end, which may indicate a read error. This sequence joins TRBV6-1 and TRBJ1-1; tentative D call: TRBD1 (6 bases). The CDR3 totals 13 residues. Per germline, CDR1 MNHNS and CDR2 SASEGT. This CDR3 reads CASGEGGDTGAFF. The CDR3 nucleotides are TGTGCCAGCGGTGAGGGGGGGGACACTGGAGCTTTCTTT.

The chain couples TRBV5-4 to TRBJ1-5; unclear D gene. V was cut by 7 bases and J by 1 base, with 9 bases left in between. The CDR3 sequence is 13 residues long. Germline CDR1 and CDR2: SGHNT and YYREEE (reference sequence). This CDR3 is CASGTPSNQPQHF. The CDR3 bases are TGTGCCAGCGGAACCCCCAGCAATCAGCCCCAGCATTTT.

The chain is built from TRBV9 and TRBJ2-3, with 8 bases matching TRBD2. V was clipped by 0 bases and J by 4 bases; unmatched bases: 4. CDR3 length: 15 residues. The germline CDR1 and CDR2 sequences are SGDLS and YYNGEE. CDR3 residues: CASSVGAGGADTQYF. The CDR3 coding sequence is TGTGCCAGCAGCGTAGGTGCGGGAGGTGCAGATACGCAGTATTTT.

The rearrangement joins TRBV11-1 to TRBJ2-7; weak D call: TRBD2 (6 bases). CDR3 size: 15 residues. From germline, CDR1 is SGHAT and CDR2 FQDESV (reference sequence). Trimming cost V 4 bases and J 7 bases, with 20 bases left between them. CDR3 protein: CASSWRDRWAGEQYF. CDR3 in DNA: TGTGCCAGCAGCTGGCGGGACCGTTGGGCGGGGGAGCAGTACTTC.

The CDR3 is CASSLAAGGSTDTQYF. In nucleotides, the CDR3 is TGCGCCAGCAGCTTGGCGGCGGGAGGGTCCACAGATACGCAGTATTTT. This chain joins TRBV5-1 and TRBJ2-3, with 9 bases lining up with TRBD2. CDR1 and CDR2 from the germline V gene are SGHRS and YFSETQ. The CDR3 is 16 residues long. The V and J ends lost 0 bases and 2 bases, in that order; junction bases with no gene match: 4.

Notes on this clone: The sample has other DNA sequences that encode this CDR3 too. The chain carries TRBV5-6 and TRBJ2-6, with unresolved D. CDR3 size: 15 residues. CDR1 and CDR2 (germline): SGHDT, YYEEEE. Trimming left V 0 bases short and J 0 bases short, with 4 bases between. Here the CDR3 reads CASSLGVSGANVLTF. The CDR3 DNA follows: TGTGCCAGCAGCTTGGGTGTCTCTGGGGCCAACGTCCTGACTTTC.